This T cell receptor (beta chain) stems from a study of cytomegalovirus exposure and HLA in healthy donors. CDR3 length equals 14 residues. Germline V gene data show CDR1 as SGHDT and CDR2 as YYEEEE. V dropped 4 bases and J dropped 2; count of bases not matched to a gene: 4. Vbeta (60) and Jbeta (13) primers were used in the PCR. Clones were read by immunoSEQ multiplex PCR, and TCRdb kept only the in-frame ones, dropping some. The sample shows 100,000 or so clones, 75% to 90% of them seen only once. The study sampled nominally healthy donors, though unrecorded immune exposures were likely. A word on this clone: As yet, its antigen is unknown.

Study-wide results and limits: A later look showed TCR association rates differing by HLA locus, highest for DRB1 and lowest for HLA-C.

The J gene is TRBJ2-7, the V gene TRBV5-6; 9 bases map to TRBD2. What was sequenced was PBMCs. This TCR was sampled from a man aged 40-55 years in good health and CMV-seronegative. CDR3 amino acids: CASSTSGWPYEQYF. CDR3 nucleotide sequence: TGTGCCAGCAGCACTAGCGGGTGGCCCTACGAGCAGTACTTC.